The 32 T cell receptor beta chains listed next were all sequenced from one sample in a study of cytomegalovirus exposure and HLA in healthy donors. PCR primers comprised 60 Vbeta and 13 Jbeta primers. Measured with immunoSEQ multiplex PCR; TCRdb has only the in-frame clones, and not every one. This table holds under 150,000 clones, 55% to 80% found once. Sequenced: PBMCs. Every receptor here comes from a woman in her thirties or forties in good health and CMV-seronegative.

The chain's CDR3 is CASSSGLILNEQFF. For the CDR3, the DNA is TGTGCCAGCAGCTCGGGACTAATCCTCAATGAGCAGTTCTTC. The V and J genes are TRBV5-4 and TRBJ2-1, with 7 bases fitting TRBD2. J lost 6 bases, V lost 3 bases, and 6 bases had no gene match. The CDR3 totals 14 residues. Germline CDR1 reads SGHNT; CDR2 reads YYREEE (reference sequence).

The chain combines TRBV27 with TRBJ2-3; D possibly corresponds to TRBD2 (7 bases). Trimming took off 6 bases at V and 3 bases at J, with 19 bases between the two ends. The CDR3 loop spans 16 amino acids. Germline CDR1 MNHEY, CDR2 SMNVEV (reference sequence). The CDR3, as DNA: TGTGCCAGCAGCCGCGCGAGGGGGGGCCGGACAGATACGCAGTATTTT. It codes for CASSRARGGRTDTQYF.

The J gene is TRBJ2-1, the V gene TRBV29-1; 7 bases match TRBD1. The junction had 4 bases not matched to a gene; V was cut back by 3 bases and J by 8 bases. This CDR3 comprises 12 residues. CDR1 SQVTM and CDR2 ANQGSEA come from the germline V gene. The CDR3 nucleotides are TGCAGCGTTGACACAGGGGTGGATGAGCAGTTCTTC. This gives the protein CSVDTGVDEQFF.

The V call is TRBV19, the J call TRBJ1-5; perhaps TRBD1 as D (5 bases). The V end lost 3 bases, the J end lost 1 base, and 16 bases lay between the germline ends. Per germline, CDR1 LNHDA and CDR2 SQIVND (reference sequence). This CDR3 is built from 17 residues. In DNA form, the CDR3 reads TGTGCCAGTAGTATCTCTGGGGGGGGGACGAGCAATCAGCCCCAGCATTTT. Amino acid sequence: CASSISGGGTSNQPQHF. The full variable domain, with the rest looked up from reference TRBV19 and TRBJ1-5, is DGGITQSPKYLFRKEGQNVTLSCEQNLNHDAMYWYRQDPGQGLRLIYYSQIVNDFQKGDIAEGYSVSREKKESFPLTVTSAQKNPTAFYLCASSISGGGTSNQPQHFGDGTRLSIL.

This clone appeared a few times. The J gene is TRBJ1-4, the V gene TRBV7-9; 8 nucleotides line up with TRBD1. Germline CDR1 SEHNR, CDR2 FQNEAQ (reference sequence). With 6 bases clipped from V and 7 bases from J, the junction kept 10 bases outside the gene matches. The CDR3 loop spans 15 amino acids. The CDR3 spells CASSPPGDRFEKLFF. The CDR3 nucleotides read TGTGCCAGCAGTCCACCTGGGGACAGGTTTGAAAAACTGTTTTTT.

V and J are TRBV11-2 and TRBJ2-7, with TRBD1 identical over 10 bases. V gave up 2 bases and J gave up 12 bases; unmatched junction bases: 7. CDR1 and CDR2 from the germline V gene are SGHAT and FQNNGV. This CDR3 spans 13 amino acids. The CDR3 here is CASSLSTGTGVYV. In nucleotides, the CDR3 is TGTGCCAGCAGCTTAAGTACCGGGACAGGGGTGTACGTC.

This chain joins TRBV2 and TRBJ2-3, with TRBD2 matching over 11 bases. This CDR3 has 15 residues. CDR1 and CDR2 (germline): SNHLY, FYNNEI. After removal of 5 bases from V and 5 bases from J, the junction contained 6 bases not matched to a gene. DNA for the CDR3: TGTGCCAGCAGTCTTAGCGGGGGGGCCCTAGATACGCAGTATTTT. Its protein is CASSLSGGALDTQYF.

This clone turned up a few times. The rearrangement uses TRBV5-6 and TRBJ1-2; TRBD1 aligns across 8 bases. J gave up 4 bases and V 2 bases, and 1 base lay outside the gene matches. This CDR3 region has 13 residues. Looked up from germline, CDR1 is SGHDT and CDR2 is YYEEEE. The CDR3 spells CASSFGQGYGYTF. CDR3 nucleotide sequence: TGTGCCAGCAGCTTCGGACAGGGCTATGGCTACACCTTC. Full variable domain (remainder filled in from reference TRBV5-6 and TRBJ1-2): DAGVTQSPTHLIKTRGQQVTLRCSPKSGHDTVSWYQQALGQGPQFIFQYYEEEERQRGNFPDRFSGHQFPNYSSELNVNALLLGDSALYLCASSFGQGYGYTFGSGTRLTVV.

There are a few counts of this clone. The chain carries TRBV5-6 and TRBJ1-5, with D perhaps matching TRBD1 (5 bases). V lost 3 bases to trimming and J lost 8 bases, with 18 bases between them. CDR3 size: 15 residues. Germline CDR1 SGHDT, CDR2 YYEEEE. The CDR3 coding sequence is TGTGCCAGCAGCTCGGGCCCGGGACTGGGGAAGCCCCAGCATTTT. Translation gives CASSSGPGLGKPQHF.

This clone was seen a single time. J is TRBJ2-3 and V is TRBV4-1; TRBD1 aligns across 9 bases. The CDR3 is 15 residues long. The V and J ends lost 6 bases and 7 bases, in that order; junction bases with no gene match: 11. CDR1 is MGHRA, CDR2 YSYEKL, per germline. CDR3 nucleotide sequence: TGCGCCAGCAGGTCTGGACAGGGGAGTCCTTATACGCAGTATTTT. Its protein is CASRSGQGSPYTQYF.

CDR3 sequence: CASSYRGLNTEAFF. The CDR3 bases are TGTGCCAGCAGTTACAGGGGGTTGAACACTGAAGCTTTCTTT. The chain links TRBV6-7 to TRBJ1-1; TRBD1 is a possible D gene (6 bases). Being an ORF, TRBV6-7 has a function that is uncertain. The CDR3 is 14 residues long. V was cut by 2 bases and J by 0 bases, with 7 bases left in between.

This clone has more than one count but fewer than ten. The chain recombines TRBV10-3 with TRBJ1-1; TRBD1 matches at 7 bases. Germline values: CDR1 ENHRY, CDR2 SYGVKD. The CDR3 consists of 13 residues. Germline trimming cut 6 bases from V and 7 bases from J; bases unmatched to any gene: 8. Here the CDR3 DNA reads TGTGCCATCAGACCGGGACAGCAACTTGAAGCTTTCTTT. It codes for CAIRPGQQLEAFF.

This chain links TRBV6-1 with TRBJ1-2; no clear D gene. V lost 3 bases and J lost 6, with 11 bases in between. CDR1 is MNHNS, CDR2 SASEGT, per germline. There are 13 residues in the CDR3. Written as DNA, the CDR3 is TGTGCCAGCAGTGATATTCTAGGCGATGGCTACACCTTC. Amino acids: CASSDILGDGYTF.

V and J are TRBV19 and TRBJ2-7; D is possibly TRBD1 (6 bases). Between the trimmed V and J ends, which lost 5 bases and 1 base, there was a span of 15 bases. Per germline, CDR1 LNHDA and CDR2 SQIVND (reference sequence). The CDR3 contains 15 residues. The CDR3 DNA reads as TGTGCCAGTAGTTTAATGACAGGCTATTCCTACGAGCAGTACTTC. It is translated as CASSLMTGYSYEQYF.

For this clone: Other DNA sequences in the same sample also yield this CDR3. As DNA, the CDR3 is TGTGCCAGCAGCCGTGGGGGGCAGCCCCAGCATTTT. It encodes CASSRGGQPQHF. This chain connects TRBV27 to TRBJ1-5, with a tentative D call TRBD1 (5 bases). The germline V gene has CDR1 MNHEY and CDR2 SMNVEV (reference sequence). The V end was cut by 6 bases, the J end by 7 bases, with 10 bases between. The CDR3 has 12 amino acids.

The CDR3 nucleotides are TGCGCCAGCAGCCACCTCCAGGGGCCGGGGATAGGGCCCCAGCATTTT. Its protein is CASSHLQGPGIGPQHF. The chain links TRBV4-1 to TRBJ1-5; a possible D gene is TRBD1 (6 bases). The germline V and J ends were trimmed by 3 bases and 9 bases, with 21 bases remaining between them. The length of the CDR3 is 16 residues. The V gene's germline CDR1 is MGHRA and CDR2 YSYEKL.

The rearrangement uses TRBV6-4 and TRBJ2-1; 8 bases match TRBD2. This CDR3 spans 15 amino acids. Germline assignment: CDR1 MRHNA and CDR2 SNTAGT. With 6 bases clipped from V and 4 bases from J, the junction kept 8 bases outside the gene matches. The CDR3 nucleotides are TGTGCCAGCAGCCGGGCCAGCGGGGGTTACAATGAGCAGTTCTTC. It yields the protein CASSRASGGYNEQFF.

The rearrangement links TRBV9 to TRBJ1-2; TRBD1 agrees at 8 bases. Germline CDR1 SGDLS, CDR2 YYNGEE. V dropped 1 base and J dropped 5; count of bases not matched to a gene: 13. The CDR3 has 17 amino acids. This chain's CDR3 is CASSVSRRTGNVYGYTF. The CDR3 DNA sequence: TGTGCCAGCAGCGTATCCAGACGGACAGGGAATGTGTATGGCTACACCTTC.

For this clone: The junction does not match germline at one end; this may be a read error. CDR3 residues: CASSENRDGVLDF. The CDR3 coding sequence is TGTGCCAGCAGTGAGAACAGGGATGGGGTTCTGGACTTC. The chain links TRBV6-1 to TRBJ2-7, with a possible D match to TRBD1 (6 bases). The CDR3 has 13 amino acids. Germline V lookup: CDR1 MNHNS, CDR2 SASEGT.

This clone was detected only a few times. V gene TRBV29-1 combines with J gene TRBJ1-1; 10 nucleotides align to TRBD1. Germline-derived CDR1 and CDR2 are SQVTM and ANQGSEA. The CDR3 extends over 14 amino acids. J gave up 6 bases and V 0 bases, and 4 bases lay outside the gene matches. The CDR3 DNA reads TGCAGCGTTGAAGAACGGGACAGGGGAGCTGAAGCTTTCTTT. This gives the protein CSVEERDRGAEAFF.

V gene TRBV5-1 combines with J gene TRBJ2-3; TRBD2 matches 13 bases. CDR1 and CDR2 from the germline V gene are SGHRS and YFSETQ. Trimming at V came to 4 bases and at J to 5 bases, leaving 1 base not matched to a gene. The CDR3 covers 14 residues. CDR3 coding DNA: TGCGCCAGCAGCGGGACTAGCGGGGAAGATACGCAGTATTTT. Protein: CASSGTSGEDTQYF.

The rearrangement links TRBV28 to TRBJ1-6; D is perhaps TRBD1 (5 bases). V was cut by 6 bases and J by 8 bases, with 14 bases left in between. The CDR3 is made up of 14 amino acids. The germline V gene encodes CDR1 MDHEN and CDR2 SYDVKM. CDR3 bases: TGTGCCAGCAGATTGACGGGGGGACATTCACCCCTCCACTTT. Translating gives CASRLTGGHSPLHF.

This clone was seen a single time. V gene TRBV5-1 combines with J gene TRBJ2-2; 10 nucleotides match TRBD1. The ends lost 4 bases at V and 3 bases at J; junction bases unmatched: 3. CDR1 and CDR2 (germline): SGHRS, YFSETQ. The length of the CDR3 is 15 residues. In DNA, the CDR3 is TGCGCCAGCAGCGCCGGGACAGGGGACACCGGGGAGCTGTTTTTT. It translates to CASSAGTGDTGELFF.

The rearrangement joins TRBV15 to TRBJ1-2; no reliable D call. This CDR3 is built from 14 residues. V was pared by 4 bases and J by 3 bases, with 12 bases between. Germline values: CDR1 LNHNV, CDR2 YYDKDF (reference sequence). In DNA form, the CDR3 reads TGTGCCACCAGCATCTCCCGACGGGACTATGGCTACACCTTC. Amino acid sequence: CATSISRRDYGYTF.

The chain links TRBV5-1 to TRBJ2-2; D may be TRBD1 (6 bases). CDR3 length: 15 residues. In germline, CDR1 is SGHRS, CDR2 YFSETQ. V lost 4 bases and J lost 6, with 16 bases in between. The CDR3 nucleotides read TGCGCCAGCAGCGGACATAACAGGGCGGCCGGGGAGCTGTTTTTT. Its protein is CASSGHNRAAGELFF.

The chain couples TRBV10-3 to TRBJ2-1; no reliable D call. The germline gives CDR1 ENHRY, CDR2 SYGVKD. There are 14 residues in the CDR3. V gave up 9 bases and J gave up 5 bases, with 17 bases separating them. CDR3 amino acids: CAISNGALDNEQFF. The DNA for the CDR3 is TGTGCCATATCGAACGGAGCGTTAGACAATGAGCAGTTCTTC.

This chain connects TRBV9 to TRBJ2-3; possibly TRBD2 for D (5 bases). From germline, CDR1 is SGDLS and CDR2 YYNGEE. The ends were cut back, 0 bases at V and 4 bases at J, with 12 bases in the middle. There are 15 residues in the CDR3. CDR3 region: CASSVARDGPDTQYF. CDR3 DNA sequence: TGTGCCAGCAGCGTAGCGAGGGATGGCCCAGATACGCAGTATTTT.

The rearrangement joins TRBV10-1 to TRBJ2-3, with a tentative D call TRBD1 (6 bases). Germline V gene data show CDR1 as WNHNN and CDR2 as SYGVQD (reference sequence). The CDR3 extends over 16 amino acids. V lost 3 bases and J lost 5, with 18 bases in between. In DNA, the CDR3 is TGCGCCAGCAGTGAAATTCCGGGACACGGAAAAGATACGCAGTATTTT. As protein: CASSEIPGHGKDTQYF.

The chain has TRBV7-8 and TRBJ1-1, with D perhaps TRBD1 (5 bases). V was clipped by 5 bases and J by 1 base, with 17 bases between them. The CDR3 runs to 16 residues. CDR1 is SGHVS and CDR2 is FQNEAQ in the germline V gene. The CDR3 loop reads CASSPVAGAGNTEAFF. The CDR3 nucleotides are TGTGCCAGCAGCCCGGTCGCTGGGGCAGGGAACACTGAAGCTTTCTTT. Using reference TRBV7-8 and TRBJ1-1 for the parts outside the CDR3, the full variable domain is GAGVSQSPRYKVAKRGQDVALRCDPISGHVSLFWYQQALGQGPEFLTYFQNEAQLDKSGLPSDRFFAERPEGSVSTLKIQRTQQEDSAVYLCASSPVAGAGNTEAFFGQGTRLTVV.

The chain couples TRBV9 to TRBJ1-1; 9 bases are a match to TRBD1. The V segment lost 2 bases and the J segment 1 base; nucleotides outside the gene matches: 6. CDR3 length: 16 amino acids. CDR1 is SGDLS, CDR2 YYNGEE, per germline. CDR3 protein: CASSVLQGASNTEAFF. The DNA of the CDR3 is TGTGCCAGCAGCGTCCTACAGGGGGCATCGAACACTGAAGCTTTCTTT.

This clone appeared a few times. The chain carries TRBV7-2 and TRBJ1-4; D is possibly TRBD1 (6 bases). CDR1 and CDR2 from the germline V gene are SGHTA and FQGNSA. The V end lost 1 base, the J end lost 3 bases, and 6 bases lay between the germline ends. The CDR3 has 14 residues. CDR3 bases: TGTGCCAGCAGCTTAGGGACAGCTAATGAAAAACTGTTTTTT. It is translated as CASSLGTANEKLFF.

J is TRBJ1-5 and V is TRBV7-9, with TRBD1 matching over 7 bases. The ends lost 6 bases at V and 6 bases at J; junction bases unmatched: 8. The CDR3 sequence is 14 residues long. CDR1 is SEHNR and CDR2 is FQNEAQ in the germline V gene (reference sequence). The CDR3 nucleotides are TGTGCCAGCAGTTCCGGGACAGATTTTCAGCCCCAGCATTTT. Translated: CASSSGTDFQPQHF.